These 20 T cell receptor beta chains came from one sample sequenced in a study of shared clonotypes between healthy human individuals. The repertoire was sequenced with immunoSEQ multiplex PCR; TCRdb's copy has only in-frame clones and lacks some. The sample has 550,000 to 850,000 clones; roughly 72% are singletons. The specimen sequenced was memory CD4+ T cells sorted from blood. Subset in this sample: CD45RA-negative fraction. These receptor sequences come from a woman aged 25 to 39 in good health.

The chain recombines TRBV19 with TRBJ1-2; the D is unclear. CDR3 length: 14 amino acids. The V end was cut by 9 bases, the J end by 6 bases, with 20 bases between. Germline-derived CDR1 and CDR2 are LNHDA and SQIVND (reference sequence). CDR3 region: CASRLAYPGHGYTF. CDR3 DNA sequence: TGTGCCAGCCGACTGGCATACCCAGGCCATGGCTACACCTTC.

The rearrangement links TRBV29-1 to TRBJ2-3; 11 nucleotides align to TRBD2. Trimming at V came to 4 bases and at J to 7 bases, leaving 10 bases not matched to a gene. Germline loops: CDR1 SQVTM, CDR2 ANQGSEA. The CDR3 totals 15 residues. CDR3 protein: CSVVLAGGSAYTQYF. The CDR3 DNA reads TGCAGCGTTGTGCTAGCGGGAGGCTCTGCCTATACGCAGTATTTT.

The gene calls are TRBV6-6 and TRBJ2-5; 10 bases fit TRBD1. Germline-derived CDR1 and CDR2 are MNHNY and SVGAGI (reference sequence). The CDR3 is 15 residues long. Germline trimming cut 5 bases from V and 3 bases from J; bases unmatched to any gene: 6. CDR3: CASSQGQGNEETQYF. The CDR3 region has the DNA TGTGCCAGCAGTCAGGGACAGGGGAATGAAGAGACCCAGTACTTC.

The chain combines TRBV5-1 with TRBJ2-2; D is unclear. V was trimmed by 4 bases and J by 7 bases, leaving 14 bases between them. Germline CDR1 and CDR2: SGHRS and YFSETQ. The CDR3 runs 14 residues. CDR3 sequence: CASSPTPWGGELFF. In DNA form, the CDR3 reads TGCGCCAGCAGCCCTACACCTTGGGGCGGGGAGCTGTTTTTT.

This clone was seen a few times. Given a far larger clone just one base away, this is likely a sequencing read error. Within the sample, other DNA sequences also encode this same CDR3. The chain employs TRBV11-2 and TRBJ1-1, with TRBD1 matching 7 bases. CDR1 is SGHAT and CDR2 is FQNNGV in the germline V gene. This CDR3 comprises 13 residues. The V and J ends lost 5 bases and 3 bases, in that order; junction bases with no gene match: 3. CDR3 nucleotides: TGTGCCAGCAGCCCTCAGGGGGACACTGAAGCTTTCTTT. Amino acid sequence: CASSPQGDTEAFF.

This chain links TRBV25-1 with TRBJ2-3, with 11 nucleotides matching TRBD1. The ends lost 2 bases at V and 5 bases at J; junction bases unmatched: 3. The germline gives CDR1 MGHDK, CDR2 SYGVNS. The CDR3 runs 15 residues. The CDR3 region is CASSEAGTGGDTQYF. CDR3 DNA: TGTGCCAGCAGTGAAGCCGGGACAGGGGGAGATACGCAGTATTTT.

This clone was seen a single time. The gene calls are TRBV11-1 and TRBJ2-7; no firm D call. This CDR3 is 12 amino acids long. V lost 5 bases, J lost 7 bases, and 12 bases lay in between. The germline CDR1 and CDR2 sequences are SGHAT and FQDESV (reference sequence). The CDR3 region is CASSHSSWEQYF. DNA for the CDR3: TGTGCCAGCAGCCATTCTTCGTGGGAGCAGTACTTC.

The chain combines TRBV28 with TRBJ2-5, with 12 bases aligning to TRBD2. The CDR3 loop spans 14 amino acids. Germline CDR1 MDHEN, CDR2 SYDVKM. After removal of 11 bases from V and 6 bases from J, the junction contained 10 bases not matched to a gene. CDR3 protein: CASRLAGDGKTQYF. The CDR3 coding sequence is TGTGCCTCCCGACTAGCGGGAGACGGCAAGACCCAGTACTTC.

This clone was counted only a few times. This chain links TRBV11-2 with TRBJ2-7; 8 nucleotides line up with TRBD1. The ends lost 2 bases at V and 3 bases at J; junction bases unmatched: 3. This CDR3 contains 14 residues. The germline V gene encodes CDR1 SGHAT and CDR2 FQNNGV. CDR3 coding DNA: TGTGCCAGCAGCTTAACCACAGGGGGCTACGAGCAGTACTTC. Translating gives CASSLTTGGYEQYF. The variable domain in full, completed from reference TRBV11-2 and TRBJ2-7, reads EAGVAQSPRYKIIEKRQSVAFWCNPISGHATLYWYQQILGQGPKLLIQFQNNGVVDDSQLPKDRFSAERLKGVDSTLKIQPAKLEDSAVYLCASSLTTGGYEQYFGPGTRLTVT.

The chain is built from TRBV5-1 and TRBJ1-1; no firm D call. Deletions cut 4 bases from V and 1 base from J, with 5 bases between. The CDR3 totals 12 residues. Germline V gene sequence: CDR1 SGHRS, CDR2 YFSETQ. For the CDR3, the DNA is TGCGCCAGCAGCAACGGGAACACTGAAGCTTTCTTT. It specifies CASSNGNTEAFF.

This clone was recorded a few times. The chain recombines TRBV5-1 with TRBJ1-2; maybe TRBD1 (5 bases). Germline CDR1 is SGHRS and CDR2 is YFSETQ. V lost 5 bases, J lost 0 bases, and 14 bases lay in between. The CDR3 covers 15 residues. The CDR3: CASSFQGDPNYGYTF. CDR3 coding DNA: TGCGCCAGCAGTTTTCAAGGGGACCCTAACTATGGCTACACCTTC.

This clone was counted a single time. The chain joins TRBV19 to TRBJ2-2, with D possibly matching TRBD2 (6 bases). Germline V gene data show CDR1 as LNHDA and CDR2 as SQIVND (reference sequence). The V end was cut by 4 bases, the J end by 0 bases, with 21 bases between. The CDR3 runs to 19 residues. The CDR3 sequence is CASSTIVGAGGTNTGELFF. DNA of the CDR3: TGTGCCAGTAGTACCATAGTCGGCGCTGGCGGGACGAACACCGGGGAGCTGTTTTTT.

This clone was counted a single time. This chain joins TRBV29-1 and TRBJ2-2; D not certain. Per germline, CDR1 SQVTM and CDR2 ANQGSEA. This CDR3 comprises 12 residues. V was pared by 0 bases and J by 5 bases, with 4 bases between. The CDR3 reads CSVEEATGELFF. CDR3 sequence (DNA): TGCAGCGTTGAAGAGGCGACCGGGGAGCTGTTTTTT.

The chain joins TRBV27 to TRBJ2-5; tentative D call: TRBD1 (6 bases). The ends were cut back, 0 bases at V and 5 bases at J, with 16 bases in the middle. The CDR3 is 16 amino acids. Germline V gene lookup returns CDR1 MNHEY and CDR2 SMNVEV (reference sequence). CDR3 sequence reads: CASSLSGQGWWETQYF. CDR3 coding DNA: TGTGCCAGCAGTTTATCGGGGCAGGGGTGGTGGGAGACCCAGTACTTC.

This chain links TRBV4-2 with TRBJ2-5, with 7 bases aligning to TRBD2. The germline V gene has CDR1 LGHNA and CDR2 YNFKEQ. This CDR3 contains 16 residues. V shed 3 bases, J shed 4 bases, and the junction held 11 bases outside the gene matches. The CDR3 coding sequence is TGTGCCAGCAGCCAGCGGACTAGAGGGGACGGAGAGACCCAGTACTTC. Translated, it gives CASSQRTRGDGETQYF.

This clone was observed a handful of times. The rearrangement uses TRBV11-2 and TRBJ1-1; D is undetermined. Deletions cut 1 base from V and 11 bases from J, with 14 bases between. The germline V gene has CDR1 SGHAT and CDR2 FQNNGV. This CDR3 region has 13 residues. CDR3 sequence (DNA): TGTGCCAGCAGCTTAGCGGCCGGTAGAGGGGCTTTCTTT. This sequence encodes CASSLAAGRGAFF.

The chain recombines TRBV2 with TRBJ2-1, with 10 bases that match TRBD2. The CDR3 is made up of 14 amino acids. Germline V gene lookup returns CDR1 SNHLY and CDR2 FYNNEI. Trimming cost V 7 bases and J 9 bases; bases outside gene matches: 9. This CDR3 is CASTASGRLGEQFF. CDR3 nucleotides: TGTGCCAGCACTGCTAGCGGGAGACTAGGTGAGCAGTTCTTC.

The chain links TRBV18 to TRBJ2-7; perhaps TRBD2 as D (6 bases). Trimming cost V 2 bases and J 1 base, with 9 bases left between them. The CDR3 runs 14 residues. Germline V lookup: CDR1 KGHSH, CDR2 LQKENI. The CDR3, as DNA: TGTGCCAGCTCACCAGGCCTAGCGTCCTACGAGCAGTACTTC. This codes for CASSPGLASYEQYF.

The V gene is TRBV6-6, the J gene TRBJ2-3; TRBD2 agrees at 8 bases. Germline loops: CDR1 MNHNY, CDR2 SVGAGI (reference sequence). The V and J ends lost 5 bases and 4 bases, in that order; junction bases with no gene match: 2. This CDR3 contains 13 residues. The CDR3 DNA sequence: TGTGCCAGCAGTCTTAGCGGGGCAGATACGCAGTATTTT. Translated: CASSLSGADTQYF.

As DNA, the CDR3 is TGTGCCAGCAGTTACTCGCAAAATACGCAGTATTTT. Protein sequence: CASSYSQNTQYF. The chain carries TRBV6-6 and TRBJ2-3; D unresolved. The V gene lost 0 bases and the J gene lost 7 bases, with 5 bases spanning the gap. Germline lookup yields CDR1 MNHNY and CDR2 SVGAGI (reference sequence). The CDR3 is 12 amino acids.